The entry below gives a single T cell receptor beta chain sequence along with its context. The target of this receptor is not known. Qualities for individual bases were not recorded, and no much larger clone is one base off. The method was the immunoSEQ multiplex PCR assay. A mixture of 60 forward primers for TCR Vbeta segments and 13 reverse primers for TCR Jbeta segments was used in the multiplex PCR. The CDR3 region of rearranged TCR beta genes was amplified from genomic DNA with a multiplex PCR assay. The Illumina HiSeq System was used to sequence the amplified TCR beta libraries as 87-base-pair reads. Per the source publication's procedure: In a later analysis, tens of millions of unique TCR beta chains were counted across the approximately 640 repertoires, and approximately 11 million of these chains were shared by at least two donors. Raw reads were error-corrected and collapsed into unique sequences with a nearest-neighbor algorithm that merged closely related sequences to remove PCR and sequencing errors. To assign V, D and J gene segments, CDR3 sequences were aligned to IMGT reference sequences. For a sequence to be retained, a match of at least six nucleotides to both a V gene segment and a J gene segment was required. A rearrangement counted as productive if the CDR3 had no stop codons and remained in frame with V and J, and every other rearrangement counted as non-productive. CDR3 was defined by IMGT convention, running from the second conserved V-encoded cysteine to the conserved J-encoded phenylalanine. The earlier analysis of 587 of the donors excluded sequences that lacked an unambiguous match to a single V gene segment. In an earlier analysis of several hundred of the donors, V segments were called functional above 56.7% productive rearrangements and were called segregating when the between-donor standard deviation exceeded 5%. A statistical classification framework was built for diagnosing cytomegalovirus status from the catalog of TCR beta chain sequences. In a later analysis, V and J genes were assigned by comparing TCR nucleotide sequences against IMGT/GENE-DB human TR gene sequences. A later analysis assigned CDR3 sequences and most-parsimonious VDJ recombination scenarios with the TCRdist pipeline. In a later analysis, each TCR beta chain was defined by its CDR3 amino acid sequence together with its V-gene family, and reads without a unique V-gene family were excluded. To address suspected cross-contamination and a sequencing artifact, a later analysis removed roughly 580 highly shared, low-generation-probability nucleotide sequences. For each public chain, a later analysis derived a clonal expansion index from normalized ranks of inferred template counts within each repertoire. Generation probabilities in a later analysis came from a VDJ recombination model fitted to out-of-frame rearrangements, and those results were checked against IGoR. In a later analysis, TCR-TCR, TCR-HLA and TCR-CMV co-occurrence was scored with hypergeometric tests, and a repertoire-size bias correction was applied to TCR pairs. In a later analysis, false discovery rates were estimated by permuting HLA or CMV assignments 20 times. A later analysis grouped co-occurring TCRs with DBSCAN, adding TCRdist sequence similarity when clustering within HLA-allele-positive subsets. For co-occurrence clustering, repertoires with fewer than 30,000 or more than 120,000 public chains were excluded, along with roughly 5 repertoires with anomalous nucleotide sharing. TCRdb re-hosts the immuneACCESS table, in-frame sequences only. Its copies lack some clones; in the studies checked, an unresolved V gene accounts for under half of them, and the cause for the rest is not known. V and J calls plus clone size are reproduced from that table; the DNA served to infer D and trimming. Present in this sample are hundreds of thousands of clones, 80% to 90% of which were seen just once. The ten top clones hold about 2.5% of the sample.

The source of the sample is a study of cytomegalovirus exposure and HLA in healthy donors (dated by TCRdb to 2017 to 2019). For the wider study: An earlier analysis of 587 of the donors reported 276 Gb of sequence data and 95 million to 120 million unique TCR beta sequences obtained from about 170 million T cells. Around 330 gigabases of sequencing data and approximately 92 million unique TCR sequences made up an early release that covered about 640 HLA-typed donors. Of the roughly 400 genotyped donors, 80% to 90% were placed in the genetic ancestry cluster associated with self-reported Caucasian donors. The study aimed to test whether signatures of past pathogen exposure could be identified by cataloging public T cell receptors. The study profiled the T cell repertoires of 500 to 800 subjects by immunosequencing and related them to cytomegalovirus serostatus. Along with the 666-subject first cohort, a separate validation cohort of over a hundred different subjects was used. To predict cytomegalovirus infection status, the study brought together high-throughput TCR immunosequencing, statistical association of individual TCRs with disease status, and machine learning. A later analysis re-analyzed previously published TCR beta repertoires from roughly 630 donors and added high-resolution HLA genotyping to study TCR occurrence patterns. Rather than using new phenotypic data, the later analysis identified candidate immune exposures from TCR beta sequences and from how often those sequences occurred across donors. To decide whether each TCR beta V gene segment behaved as functional or pseudogenic, an earlier analysis of over 500 of the donors relied on high-throughput TCR beta sequencing. Donor age, sex, ethnicity and CMV serostatus were compiled alongside the repertoire data. Genome-wide SNP genotypes for about 65% of the 666 donors were used in a later genetic analysis, which treated that subset as a discovery cohort. Every repertoire in the discovery cohort had been generated on one and the same sequencing platform. Class I and class II HLA loci were covered by the typing at four-digit resolution. The number of donors typed differed by locus, with 629-630 for A, B, C, DRB1 and DQB1, roughly 520 for DQA1, under 610 for DPA1, and some 470 for DPB1. Four or five DR-DQ haplotypes were treated as single units for association and clustering because of strong linkage in the cohort. Across 300 to 400 genotyped donors of the cohort, an average of about 220,000 unique TCR beta nucleotide sequences per donor were sequenced, and roughly 20% of those sequences were non-productive. The investigation overall reported the following: According to a later genetic analysis, donors in an Asian-associated ancestry cluster had fewer N-insertions in productive TCRs than the approximately 630-donor mean. Most CMV-associated TCR beta chains appeared to be HLA-restricted in a later analysis, and the HLA associations seemed to be driven largely by CMV exposure. Strong co-occurrence of HLA alleles, especially DR and DQ, made assigning TCR associations to individual alleles difficult. Roughly uniform sequencing depth across donors was assumed in presence/absence analyses, although this assumption may not hold. Cytomegalovirus status was reported to be diagnosed by the classifier with high specificity and sensitivity in both the original and validation cohorts. A further reported finding was that TCR beta sequences accurately predicted the HLA-A and HLA-B alleles for most subjects in the first cohort. An earlier analysis of approximately 590 of the donors showed that most TCR beta V segments appeared in productive rearrangements either about 87% or about 30% of the time, which broadly matched IMGT annotations. While some public TCRs were present in many individuals, most TCR sequences turned up only very rarely across donors. According to a later analysis, parvovirus B19, influenza, CMV and Epstein-Barr virus appeared linked to several top co-occurrence clusters. A cluster of highly shared sequence variants was judged likely to represent a technical artifact of the sequencing pipeline. A few of the identified cytomegalovirus-associated TCR beta chains were confirmed in vitro to be specific for cytomegalovirus antigens. Because counts were too low, roughly 17 rarely observed V segments, including chromosome 9 orphons, were left out of the earlier analysis of about 500 of the donors. Linkage disequilibrium might explain the correlated functional status among segregating V segments, but an unknown experimental factor could not be ruled out. Because HLA typing was unavailable for some donors at each locus, only the typed subset was used in association tests. In a later analysis, TCR association rates were found to vary across HLA loci, with the most associated TCRs seen for DRB1 alleles and the fewest for HLA-C alleles. Immune exposure information for the cohort was limited to CMV serostatus. A later analysis associated about 17,000 TCR beta sequences with specific HLA alleles at a false discovery rate of 0.05. The 87-base-pair reads could not distinguish some IMGT-functional V segments, including TRBV6-2 and TRBV6-3, so those segments were excluded. An association between a missense DCLRE1C variant and V-gene and J-gene trimming of TCR beta chains was found in a later genetic analysis and replicated in an independent cohort. Only TCR beta chains were sequenced in this cohort, and the absence of alpha or paired-chain data limited detectable features. A total of 150 or so TCR beta chains were listed by the study as associated with cytomegalovirus. The authors suggested that the approach could potentially be extended to other disease states and immunological phenotypes. A later analysis found that HLA-associated TCR beta chains were more clonally expanded and had lower generation probabilities than equally common non-associated chains.

V is reduced by 2 bases and J by 5 bases, leaving a spacing of 10 bases between them. Taken from cysteine to phenylalanine, the CDR3 has 15 residues. Only the CDR3 DNA stays, 45 bases, in frame from base 1. CDR1 and CDR2 were assigned from the germline V gene (reference sequence) as MNHEY and SMNVEV. The cohort consisted of 600 to 750 healthy bone marrow donors. At the time of sampling, all cohort members were nominally healthy, though unrecorded immune exposures were likely present. The donor was CMV seronegative and belonged to the group of around 350 seronegative cohort members. Each donor provided a peripheral blood sample, and peripheral blood mononuclear cells were used for TCR beta sequencing. Genomic DNA was extracted from the blood cell samples with the Qiagen DNeasy Blood Extraction Kit.

Sequencing input: PBMCs. This sequence uses TRBV27 and TRBJ1-6, with the identity of the D gene unclear. The TCR comes from a woman under 30 in good health and CMV-seronegative. The DNA sequence reads TGTGCCAGCAGTTTACTGGGAGTAGATAATTCACCCCTCCACTTT. Its amino acids are CASSLLGVDNSPLHF.